These 19 T cell receptor beta chains share one sample of origin, sequenced in a study of blood T cell repertoires in COVID-19. Profiling relied on immunoSEQ multiplex PCR, and the TCRdb table lists in-frame clones only, not all of them. The sample holds some 270,000 clones, roughly 86% seen once. The sample comprised peripheral blood. Every receptor here comes from a woman aged 55-70 years who had recovered from COVID-19.

The chain has TRBV15 and TRBJ2-1, with a weak D call TRBD2 (5 bases). V was clipped by 1 base and J by 4 bases, with 8 bases between them. The CDR3 is 14 amino acids. From germline, CDR1 is LNHNV and CDR2 YYDKDF (reference sequence). CDR3 sequence reads: CATSRAGRYNEQFF. CDR3 sequence (DNA): TGTGCCACCAGCAGAGCGGGGAGATACAATGAGCAGTTCTTC.

The J gene is TRBJ2-7, the V gene TRBV6-5, with D uncertain. Germline CDR1 and CDR2: MNHEY and SVGAGI. The CDR3 covers 14 residues. The germline V and J ends were trimmed by 0 bases and 1 base, with 7 bases remaining between them. The chain's CDR3 is CASSYSPESYEQYF. CDR3 nucleotides: TGTGCCAGCAGTTACTCTCCGGAGTCCTACGAGCAGTACTTC.

The chain combines TRBV5-6 with TRBJ1-2, with a weak D call TRBD1 (6 bases). Germline V gives CDR1 SGHDT, CDR2 YYEEEE. The CDR3 has 13 residues. The V end lost 2 bases, the J end lost 4 bases, and 9 bases lay between the germline ends. CDR3 sequence: CASSLTGSYGYTF. The CDR3 DNA sequence: TGTGCCAGCAGCTTAACAGGGTCCTATGGCTACACCTTC.

Regarding this clone: One end of the junction is discordant with germline, which a read error may explain. Other DNA variants within this sample encode the same CDR3. The chain carries TRBV27 and TRBJ2-3, with TRBD1 identical over 8 bases. The CDR3 is 16 amino acids. The germline gives CDR1 MNHEY, CDR2 SMNVEV (reference sequence). As DNA, the CDR3 is TGTGCCAGCAGTTTAATCAGGGGGCTGGGCACAGATACACAGTATTTT. Translating gives CASSLIRGLGTDTQYF.

This chain connects TRBV28 to TRBJ2-3, with D unresolved. The germline V and J ends were trimmed by 6 bases and 1 base, with 14 bases remaining between them. The CDR3 is made up of 15 amino acids. CDR1 is MDHEN, CDR2 SYDVKM, per germline. The CDR3 DNA follows: TGTGCCAGCAGCTGGGCGAGTCGTGGCACAGATACGCAGTATTTT. It specifies CASSWASRGTDTQYF.

The chain carries TRBV18 and TRBJ2-5; D unclear. V was pared by 1 base and J by 3 bases, with 9 bases between. The CDR3 runs 14 residues. The germline V gene has CDR1 KGHSH and CDR2 LQKENI. The CDR3 here is CASSPRAKEETQYF. CDR3 sequence (DNA): TGTGCCAGCTCACCACGGGCAAAGGAAGAGACCCAGTACTTC.

This chain uses TRBV7-2 with TRBJ2-5; D is possibly TRBD2 (6 bases). The CDR3 covers 14 residues. Germline CDR1 and CDR2: SGHTA and FQGNSA. The ends were cut back, 2 bases at V and 4 bases at J, with 11 bases in the middle. CDR3 protein: CASSLQRGLETQYF. In DNA, the CDR3 is TGTGCCAGCAGCTTACAACGGGGACTAGAGACCCAGTACTTC. The whole variable domain, filled in from reference TRBV7-2 and TRBJ2-5, reads GAGVSQSPSNKVTEKGKDVELRCDPISGHTALYWYRQSLGQGLEFLIYFQGNSAPDKSGLPSDRFSAERTGGSVSTLTIQRTQQEDSAVYLCASSLQRGLETQYFGPGTRLLVL.

This chain links TRBV29-1 with TRBJ1-2; TRBD1 is a possible D gene (6 bases). Looked up from germline, CDR1 is SQVTM and CDR2 is ANQGSEA. Trimming removed 6 bases from V and 4 bases from J, with 15 bases in between. This CDR3 region has 13 residues. The DNA of the CDR3 is TGCAGCGTGGAGGGGGGGCTTGGCTATGGCTACACCTTC. Protein product: CSVEGGLGYGYTF.

The chain is built from TRBV6-5 and TRBJ2-2; 13 bases match TRBD2. The CDR3 length is 15 residues. Trimming at V came to 6 bases and at J to 8 bases, leaving 6 bases not matched to a gene. CDR1 and CDR2 from the germline V gene are MNHEY and SVGAGI. The DNA for the CDR3 is TGTGCCAGCAGGGGGACTAGCGGGGAAGGGGGGGAGCTGTTTTTT. Its protein product is CASRGTSGEGGELFF.

Here the CDR3 DNA reads TGTGCCAGCAGCTACGGACTGACGCAGTATTTT. The encoded protein is CASSYGLTQYF. V and J are TRBV12-3 or TRBV12-4 and TRBJ2-3; the D gene is possibly TRBD2 (5 bases). The CDR3 length is 11 residues. The ends were cut back, 6 bases at V and 9 bases at J, with 10 bases in the middle.

This rearrangement joins TRBV6-1 to TRBJ2-7; D is possibly TRBD2 (5 bases). Germline V gene sequence: CDR1 MNHNS, CDR2 SASEGT. The V end lost 2 bases, the J end lost 2 bases, and 13 bases lay between the germline ends. The CDR3 covers 15 residues. CDR3 amino acids: CASSELAGNTYEQYF. In DNA, the CDR3 is TGTGCCAGCAGTGAACTTGCGGGCAACACCTACGAGCAGTACTTC.

The chain couples TRBV19 to TRBJ1-2, with D possibly matching TRBD1 (5 bases). Trimming shortened V by 5 bases and J by 6 bases, and 16 bases separated the two germline ends. CDR3 size: 14 residues. CDR1 is LNHDA, CDR2 SQIVND, per germline (reference sequence). CDR3 DNA sequence: TGTGCCAGTAGTTCAATTCAGGGTGGGAATGGCTACACCTTC. This sequence encodes CASSSIQGGNGYTF. Together with reference TRBV19 and TRBJ1-2, the CDR3 gives the full variable domain: DGGITQSPKYLFRKEGQNVTLSCEQNLNHDAMYWYRQDPGQGLRLIYYSQIVNDFQKGDIAEGYSVSREKKESFPLTVTSAQKNPTAFYLCASSSIQGGNGYTFGSGTRLTVV.

This chain links TRBV19 with TRBJ2-1; 7 bases match TRBD1. This CDR3 has 14 amino acids. The J segment lost 8 bases and the V segment lost 7 bases, leaving 11 bases of the junction unmatched. The germline gives CDR1 LNHDA, CDR2 SQIVND (reference sequence). The DNA of the CDR3 is TGTGCCAGTAAAACTACAGGGGCGAGGGATGAGCAGTTCTTC. Protein sequence: CASKTTGARDEQFF.

This rearrangement joins TRBV7-9 to TRBJ1-2; D may be TRBD1 (5 bases). The CDR3 has 13 amino acids. The germline V gene encodes CDR1 SEHNR and CDR2 FQNEAQ (reference sequence). V was trimmed by 4 bases and J by 8 bases, leaving 14 bases between them. For the CDR3, the DNA is TGTGCCAGCAGCTATACAGGTAGATCGGGCTACACCTTC. Protein product: CASSYTGRSGYTF.

J is TRBJ1-1 and V is TRBV5-4; 8 bases are shared with TRBD1. CDR1 is SGHNT, CDR2 YYREEE, per germline (reference sequence). The CDR3 has 16 amino acids. The V and J ends lost 4 bases and 4 bases, in that order; junction bases with no gene match: 12. The CDR3 coding sequence is TGTGCCAGCAGCGGAAGTTCACTTACAGGGGGCACTGAAGCTTTCTTT. Amino acids: CASSGSSLTGGTEAFF.

V gene TRBV9 combines with J gene TRBJ1-2, with TRBD1 as a possible D gene (6 bases). The V and J ends lost 0 bases and 7 bases respectively, with 10 bases between them. The CDR3 runs to 13 residues. CDR1 SGDLS and CDR2 YYNGEE come from the germline V gene. DNA of the CDR3: TGTGCCAGCAGCGTAGCGGGGACATTTGGCTACACCTTC. It is translated as CASSVAGTFGYTF.

This clone was detected many times. The rearrangement uses TRBV14 and TRBJ2-7, with a tentative D call TRBD2 (5 bases). V was pared by 3 bases and J by 5 bases, with 11 bases between. Germline V gene data show CDR1 as SGHDN and CDR2 as FVKESK. This CDR3 has 13 amino acids. CDR3 sequence: CASSHPGINEQYF. CDR3 nucleotide sequence: TGTGCCAGCAGCCATCCGGGAATCAACGAGCAGTACTTC.

The genes are TRBV9 and TRBJ1-2; D unresolved. V gave up 1 base and J gave up 7 bases, with 11 bases separating them. There are 13 residues in the CDR3. CDR1 and CDR2 (germline): SGDLS, YYNGEE. CDR3 bases: TGTGCCAGCAGCGTATCCCCCCCGAGTGGCTACACCTTC. Its translation: CASSVSPPSGYTF.

This clone was seen once. This sequence joins TRBV7-2 and TRBJ2-3; TRBD2 aligns across 15 bases. V dropped 6 bases and J dropped 5; count of bases not matched to a gene: 9. There are 17 residues in the CDR3. Germline V gene data show CDR1 as SGHTA and CDR2 as FQGNSA. The CDR3, as DNA: TGTGCCAGCAGACGTACCGGGACTAGCGGGGGGAGAGATACGCAGTATTTT. It specifies CASRRTGTSGGRDTQYF. Filled out from reference TRBV7-2 and TRBJ2-3, the complete variable domain reads GAGVSQSPSNKVTEKGKDVELRCDPISGHTALYWYRQSLGQGLEFLIYFQGNSAPDKSGLPSDRFSAERTGGSVSTLTIQRTQQEDSAVYLCASRRTGTSGGRDTQYFGPGTRLTVL.